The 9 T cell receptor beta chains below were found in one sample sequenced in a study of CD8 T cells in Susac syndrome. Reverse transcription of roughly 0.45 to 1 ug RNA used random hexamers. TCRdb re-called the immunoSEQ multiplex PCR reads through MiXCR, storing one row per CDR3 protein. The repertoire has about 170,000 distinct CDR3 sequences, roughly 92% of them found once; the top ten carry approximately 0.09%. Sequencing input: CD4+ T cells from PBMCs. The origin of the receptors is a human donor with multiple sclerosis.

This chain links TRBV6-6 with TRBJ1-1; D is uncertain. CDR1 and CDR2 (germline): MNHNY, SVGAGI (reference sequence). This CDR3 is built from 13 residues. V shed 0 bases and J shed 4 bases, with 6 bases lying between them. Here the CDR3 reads CASSYSTITEAFF. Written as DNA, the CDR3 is TGTGCCAGCAGTTACTCGACAATCACTGAAGCTTTCTTT.

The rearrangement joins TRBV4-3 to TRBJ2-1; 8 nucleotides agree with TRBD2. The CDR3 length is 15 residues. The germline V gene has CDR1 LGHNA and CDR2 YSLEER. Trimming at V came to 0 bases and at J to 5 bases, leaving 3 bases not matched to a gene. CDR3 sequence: CASSQEGREDNEQFF. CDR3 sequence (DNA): TGCGCCAGCAGCCAAGAAGGGCGGGAGGACAATGAGCAGTTCTTC.

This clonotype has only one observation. This CDR3 reads CASSVDSYNEQFF. The CDR3 nucleotides are TGTGCCAGCAGCGTCGACAGTTACAATGAGCAGTTCTTC. The chain is built from TRBV7-3 and TRBJ2-1, with D possibly being TRBD1 (5 bases). CDR1 and CDR2 from the germline V gene are SGHTA and FQGTGA. Trimming took off 5 bases at V and 4 bases at J, with 9 bases between the two ends. The CDR3 runs to 13 residues.

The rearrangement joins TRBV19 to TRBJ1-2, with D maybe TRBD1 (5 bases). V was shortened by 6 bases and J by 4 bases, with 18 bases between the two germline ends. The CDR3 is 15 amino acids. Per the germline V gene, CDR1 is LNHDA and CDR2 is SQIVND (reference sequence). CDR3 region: CASSTDPQGGYGYTF. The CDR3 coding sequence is TGTGCCAGTAGCACGGACCCCCAGGGAGGCTATGGCTACACCTTC.

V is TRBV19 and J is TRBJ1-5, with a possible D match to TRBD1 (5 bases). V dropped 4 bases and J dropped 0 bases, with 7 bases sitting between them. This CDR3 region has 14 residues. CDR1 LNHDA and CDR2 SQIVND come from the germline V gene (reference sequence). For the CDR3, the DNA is TGTGCCAGTAGTAGGGGCAGTAGCAATCAGCCCCAGCATTTT. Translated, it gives CASSRGSSNQPQHF. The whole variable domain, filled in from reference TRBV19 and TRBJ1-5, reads DGGITQSPKYLFRKEGQNVTLSCEQNLNHDAMYWYRQDPGQGLRLIYYSQIVNDFQKGDIAEGYSVSREKKESFPLTVTSAQKNPTAFYLCASSRGSSNQPQHFGDGTRLSIL.

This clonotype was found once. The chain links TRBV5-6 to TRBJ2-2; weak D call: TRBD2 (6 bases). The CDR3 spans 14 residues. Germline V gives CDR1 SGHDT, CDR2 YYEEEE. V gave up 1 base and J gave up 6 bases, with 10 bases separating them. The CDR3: CASSLNWEAGELFF. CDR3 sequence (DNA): TGTGCCAGCAGCTTGAACTGGGAGGCCGGGGAGCTGTTTTTT.

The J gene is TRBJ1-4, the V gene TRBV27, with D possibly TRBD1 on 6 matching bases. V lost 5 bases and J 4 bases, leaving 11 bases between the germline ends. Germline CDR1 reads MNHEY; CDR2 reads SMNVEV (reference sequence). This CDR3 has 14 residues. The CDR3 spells CASSARQDNEKLFF. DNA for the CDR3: TGTGCCAGCAGTGCAAGACAGGATAATGAAAAACTGTTTTTT.

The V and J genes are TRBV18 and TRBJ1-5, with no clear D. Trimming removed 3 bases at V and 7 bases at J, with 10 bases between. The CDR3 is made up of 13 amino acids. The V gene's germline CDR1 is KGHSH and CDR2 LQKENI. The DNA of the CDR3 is TGTGCCAGCTCACCGGGCTCCCGGCAGCCCCAGCATTTT. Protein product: CASSPGSRQPQHF.

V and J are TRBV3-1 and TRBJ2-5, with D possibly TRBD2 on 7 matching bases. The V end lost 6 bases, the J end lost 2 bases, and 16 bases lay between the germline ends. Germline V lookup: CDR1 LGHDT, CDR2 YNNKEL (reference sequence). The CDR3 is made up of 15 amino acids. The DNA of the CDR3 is TGTGCCAGCAGGAAAAGGGGGGGAGGGCAAGAGACCCAGTACTTC. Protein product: CASRKRGGGQETQYF.